This record covers a single T cell receptor beta chain. Its antigen is still unknown. The culture ran for approximately 10 days, and then CD4+ T cells were isolated. Produced via immunoSEQ multiplex PCR; TCRdb's table is partial and in-frame only. The sample lists 45,000 to 60,000 clones; 76% were seen once. This specimen comes from a study of vaccination effects on CD4 cells after COVID-19. Germline CDR1 reads LNHNV; CDR2 reads YYDKDF (reference sequence). The CDR3 totals 17 residues. V dropped 3 bases and J dropped 9 bases, with 24 bases sitting between them. The chain couples TRBV15 to TRBJ2-1; either TRBD1 or TRBD2 may supply D (5 bases each). This sequence was found in a human donor who had a prior SARS-CoV-2 infection. Here the sequenced sample was CD4+ T cells from PBMCs cultured without peptide, taken before COVID-19 vaccination. The CDR3 nucleotides are TGTGCCACCAGCAGTACCATTGTTCGGGACCACCGAACTGAGCAGTTCTTC. Translated, it gives CATSSTIVRDHRTEQFF.